The rows below give T cell receptor beta chains drawn from one sample of a study of blood T cell repertoires in COVID-19. The assay was immunoSEQ multiplex PCR, and TCRdb's table has in-frame clones only and misses some. In the table there are about 440,000 clones, around 89% of which are singletons. Sequencing was performed on peripheral blood. Receptors originate from a woman aged 25 to 45 with acute or convalescent COVID-19. CDR3s include the opening cysteine and the closing phenylalanine or tryptophan. D genes are given only for firm matches. Some rows mark clone size as missing; the rest say once, few, many or name a class of expanded clone.

size,length,D,J,V,CDR3,DNA
-,15,TRBD1,TRBJ1-5,TRBV5-5,CASSPDRGRGQPQHF,TGTGCCAGCAGCCCGGACAGGGGAAGAGGACAGCCCCAGCATTTT
-,16,-,TRBJ2-7,TRBV28,CASSPSQVGSPYEQYF,TGTGCCAGCAGCCCTTCCCAGGTTGGGAGCCCCTACGAGCAGTACTTC
-,14,TRBD1,TRBJ1-2,TRBV5-1,CASSPSDRVYGYTF,TGCGCCAGCAGCCCGAGCGACAGGGTTTATGGCTACACCTTC
-,15,-,TRBJ2-4,TRBV3-1/TRBV3-2,CASSQYRLDKNIQYF,TGTGCCAGCAGCCAGTACAGGTTGGACAAAAACATTCAGTACTTC
-,15,-,TRBJ1-5,TRBV19,CASTSPSTGNQPQHF,TGTGCCAGTACCTCCCCTTCGACGGGAAATCAGCCCCAGCATTTT
-,13,-,TRBJ1-3,TRBV12-3/TRBV12-4,CASSTVSGNTIYF,TGTGCCAGCAGTACAGTCTCTGGAAACACCATATATTTT
-,13,TRBD1,TRBJ1-2,TRBV30,CAWSHAGGYGYTF,TGTGCCTGGAGTCACGCAGGGGGCTATGGCTACACCTTC
-,13,TRBD2,TRBJ2-5,TRBV5-4,CASSTGLGETQYF,TGTGCCAGCAGTACGGGACTAGGAGAGACCCAGTACTTC
-,15,-,TRBJ2-5,TRBV12-5,CASGLGALYQETQYF,TGTGCTAGTGGTTTAGGGGCGTTGTACCAAGAGACCCAGTACTTC
-,15,TRBD2,TRBJ2-1,TRBV11-2,CASRFAGGAYNEQFF,TGTGCCAGCAGGTTTGCGGGGGGGGCCTACAATGAGCAGTTCTTC
-,15,-,TRBJ1-2,TRBV5-1,CASSFDSLSGDGYTF,TGCGCCAGCAGTTTTGACAGTTTAAGTGGGGATGGCTACACCTTC
-,15,-,TRBJ1-1,TRBV10-3,CAIRLQGGMNTEAFF,TGTGCCATCAGGTTACAGGGCGGAATGAACACTGAAGCTTTCTTT
once,12,-,TRBJ2-7,TRBV5-1,CASSGESYEQYF,TGCGCCAGCAGCGGGGAGAGTTACGAGCAGTACTTC
-,13,-,TRBJ1-1,TRBV7-2,CASSLIGPGIAFF,TGTGCCAGCAGCTTAATCGGACCGGGGATAGCTTTCTTT
-,13,TRBD1,TRBJ1-4,TRBV2,CAVQQGSNEKLFF,TGTGCCGTACAACAGGGGAGTAATGAAAAACTGTTTTTT
-,15,TRBD2,TRBJ2-5,TRBV10-1,CASSSGRVRWETQYF,TGCGCCAGCAGTTCGGGGAGGGTTCGATGGGAGACCCAGTACTTC
-,17,TRBD2,TRBJ2-2,TRBV10-3,CAISEASGGTNTGELFF,TGTGCCATCAGTGAGGCTAGCGGGGGGACCAACACCGGGGAGCTGTTTTTT
-,14,-,TRBJ2-7,TRBV2,CASSEARGGYEQYF,TGTGCCAGCAGTGAGGCTAGGGGGGGCTACGAGCAGTACTTC
-,13,TRBD1,TRBJ1-2,TRBV12-3/TRBV12-4,CASSVRQGSGYTF,TGTGCCAGCAGTGTCCGACAGGGCTCTGGCTACACCTTC
-,14,-,TRBJ1-4,TRBV9,CASSVRPAGEKLFF,TGTGCCAGCAGCGTACGGCCCGCAGGGGAAAAACTGTTTTTT
-,14,TRBD1,TRBJ1-2,TRBV18,CASSPNRGGYGYTF,TGTGCCAGCTCACCGAACAGGGGTGGCTATGGCTACACCTTC
-,14,-,TRBJ2-7,TRBV27,CASSLSIGVGEQYF,TGTGCCAGCAGTTTATCGATCGGGGTCGGCGAGCAGTACTTC
-,13,-,TRBJ2-7,TRBV9,CASSVEVGYEQYF,TGTGCCAGCAGCGTAGAAGTCGGCTACGAGCAGTACTTC
-,15,-,TRBJ1-4,TRBV5-1,CASSLARTENEKLFF,TGCGCCAGCAGCTTGGCCCGAACTGAAAATGAAAAACTGTTTTTT
-,13,-,TRBJ2-5,TRBV10-2,CASSSTMVETQYF,TGCGCCAGCAGTAGCACCATGGTCGAGACCCAGTACTTC
-,13,-,TRBJ2-4,TRBV5-1,CASSLTGGEIQYF,TGCGCCAGCAGCTTAACGGGGGGCGAGATTCAGTACTTC
-,13,TRBD2,TRBJ2-5,TRBV5-4,CASSLGLGETQYF,TGTGCCAGCAGTTTAGGACTAGGGGAGACCCAGTACTTC
-,12,-,TRBJ2-5,TRBV2,CASTSGEETQYF,TGTGCCAGCACTTCGGGGGAAGAGACCCAGTACTTC
-,14,TRBD2,TRBJ2-7,TRBV7-9,CASSSGLAGYEQYF,TGTGCCAGCAGCTCAGGACTAGCGGGGTACGAGCAGTACTTC
-,14,-,TRBJ2-4,TRBV19,CASSIGQTLNIQYF,TGTGCCAGTAGTATAGGACAGACCCTAAACATTCAGTACTTC
-,14,-,TRBJ2-5,TRBV19,CASSRYRVWETQYF,TGTGCCAGTAGTAGATACAGGGTCTGGGAGACCCAGTACTTC
few,15,-,TRBJ1-2,TRBV14,CASSQEVSANYGYTF,TGTGCCAGCAGCCAAGAAGTCTCGGCTAACTATGGCTACACCTTC
-,13,-,TRBJ1-5,TRBV6-4,CASSEQGGQPQHF,TGTGCCAGCAGTGAGCAGGGCGGTCAGCCCCAGCATTTT
-,15,-,TRBJ2-1,TRBV5-3,CARSGPAPAVNEQFF,TGTGCCAGAAGCGGCCCGGCACCGGCGGTGAATGAGCAGTTCTTC
many,18,TRBD2,TRBJ2-4,TRBV7-9,CASSLGGGADRIQNIQYF,TGTGCCAGCAGCTTAGGGGGAGGGGCCGACCGAATACAAAACATTCAGTACTTC
once,13,TRBD1,TRBJ1-2,TRBV7-2,CASSPDREDGYTF,TGTGCCAGCAGCCCTGACAGGGAGGATGGCTACACCTTC
-,12,-,TRBJ1-5,TRBV28,CASSYGSQPQHF,TGTGCCAGCAGTTACGGGAGTCAGCCCCAGCATTTT
-,16,-,TRBJ1-4,TRBV12-5,CASGLRGATTNEKLFF,TGTGCTAGTGGTTTGCGGGGGGCGACCACTAATGAAAAACTGTTTTTT
-,14,TRBD1,TRBJ1-6,TRBV11-1,CASSSTGGGSPLHF,TGTGCCAGCAGCTCGACAGGGGGCGGATCACCCCTCCACTTT
-,17,-,TRBJ2-1,TRBV14,CASSQVTGFASYNEQFF,TGTGCCAGCAGCCAAGTTACAGGATTTGCCTCCTACAATGAGCAGTTCTTC